The 17 T cell receptor beta chains reported below all come from one sample, sequenced in a study of patients and donors after allogeneic stem cell transplantation. Via MiXCR, TCRdb re-called the RT-PCR reads, giving one row per CDR3 protein. This sample has about 960,000 distinct CDR3 sequences; roughly 17% occur once, and the top ten carry roughly 6%. The material sequenced was blood, either unsorted or a sorted T cell fraction (not recorded which). These receptors originate from a human donor who was either an allogeneic HSCT recipient or a stem cell or donor lymphocyte infusion donor (not recorded which). It is not recorded whose cells these are; they may come from a transplant donor.

Only a few counts were recorded for this clonotype. The gene calls are TRBV11-1 and TRBJ1-5; possibly TRBD1 for D (6 bases). The CDR3 is made up of 19 amino acids. From germline, CDR1 is SGHAT and CDR2 FQDESV (reference sequence). V lost 2 bases and J lost 2, with 22 bases in between. The CDR3 sequence is CASSLWGREALDGNQPQHF. The CDR3 coding sequence is TGTGCCAGCAGCTTATGGGGGCGCGAAGCCTTAGATGGCAATCAGCCCCAGCATTTT.

This clonotype was observed a few times. The rearrangement links TRBV30 to TRBJ1-4; TRBD1 aligns across 7 bases. Trimming removed 3 bases from V and 3 bases from J; junction bases left unmatched: 1. The CDR3 loop spans 13 amino acids. Looked up from germline, CDR1 is GTSNPN and CDR2 is SVGIG (reference sequence). CDR3 in amino acids: CAWSGTANEKLFF. As DNA, the CDR3 is TGTGCCTGGAGCGGGACAGCTAATGAAAAACTGTTTTTT.

This clonotype was seen a handful of times. The rearrangement uses TRBV4-3 and TRBJ1-6; D might be TRBD1 (5 bases). Germline V gene lookup returns CDR1 LGHNA and CDR2 YSLEER. The CDR3 is 16 amino acids. Trimming shortened V by 2 bases and J by 5 bases, and 13 bases separated the two germline ends. The CDR3 DNA follows: TGCGCCAGCAGCCAATATCTCCAGGGTAATAATTCACCCCTCCACTTT. This codes for CASSQYLQGNNSPLHF.

The chain links TRBV5-1 to TRBJ2-5, with D perhaps TRBD2 (6 bases). The CDR3 contains 15 residues. Per germline, CDR1 SGHRS and CDR2 YFSETQ. Trimming shortened V by 6 bases and J by 2 bases, and 17 bases separated the two germline ends. CDR3 residues: CASNSLFSGQETQYF. CDR3 nucleotides: TGCGCCAGCAATTCTCTCTTTAGCGGACAAGAGACCCAGTACTTC.

This clonotype was detected a few times. The rearrangement uses TRBV20-1 and TRBJ1-5; 8 nucleotides line up with TRBD1. Germline CDR1 DFQATT, CDR2 SNEGSKA (reference sequence). The J segment lost 4 bases and the V segment lost 3 bases, leaving 8 bases of the junction unmatched. The CDR3 is 15 residues long. Here the CDR3 reads CSARSPGTGNQPQHF. The CDR3 coding sequence is TGCAGTGCTAGGTCCCCCGGGACAGGTAATCAGCCCCAGCATTTT.

The rearrangement joins TRBV6-1 to TRBJ2-6, with D possibly matching TRBD2 (7 bases). The CDR3 sequence is 15 residues long. V lost 5 bases and J 4 bases, leaving 12 bases between the germline ends. CDR1 and CDR2 (germline): MNHNS, SASEGT. In DNA, the CDR3 is TGTGCCAGCAGTAACAGGGAGGGGGGGGCCAACGTCCTGACTTTC. This encodes CASSNREGGANVLTF.

The chain uses TRBV4-3 and TRBJ2-7; D gene ambiguous. Trimming shortened V by 0 bases and J by 2 bases, and 11 bases separated the two germline ends. CDR1 LGHNA and CDR2 YSLEER come from the germline V gene. CDR3 length: 15 residues. This CDR3 is CASSQDRSVTYEQYF. The CDR3 nucleotides read TGCGCCAGCAGCCAAGATAGGTCAGTTACCTACGAGCAGTACTTC.

This clonotype was picked up a small number of times. This chain links TRBV27 with TRBJ2-7; the D is unclear. The CDR3 is 19 amino acids. The germline gives CDR1 MNHEY, CDR2 SMNVEV (reference sequence). V dropped 2 bases and J dropped 0 bases, with 23 bases sitting between them. The CDR3 loop reads CASSLILRSGSAASYEQYF. In DNA form, the CDR3 reads TGTGCCAGCAGTTTAATCTTGCGTTCGGGCAGCGCAGCCTCCTACGAGCAGTACTTC.

This chain connects TRBV4-3 to TRBJ2-2; perhaps TRBD2 as D (5 bases). CDR1 and CDR2 from the germline V gene are LGHNA and YSLEER. The V end was cut by 2 bases, the J end by 7 bases, with 11 bases between. CDR3 length equals 14 residues. CDR3 DNA sequence: TGCGCCAGCAGCCAAAGAGGGAAGGGCGGGGAGCTGTTTTTT. Its protein is CASSQRGKGGELFF.

This chain connects TRBV6-9 to TRBJ1-1; no definite D call. The CDR3 runs 8 residues. CDR1 and CDR2 (germline): MNHGY, SVAAGI. CDR3 bases: TGTGTTCAGCGGAAAGCTTTCTTT. It translates to CVQRKAFF.

This clonotype was observed a few times. The gene calls are TRBV27 and TRBJ2-2; D unclear. CDR3 size: 13 residues. Looked up from germline, CDR1 is MNHEY and CDR2 is SMNVEV (reference sequence). The V and J ends lost 2 bases and 9 bases respectively, with 10 bases between them. This chain's CDR3 is CASSLGERWELFF. For the CDR3, the DNA is TGTGCCAGCAGTTTAGGCGAACGGTGGGAGCTGTTTTTT.

CDR3 region: CASSQRTSGSNEQFF. The CDR3 DNA sequence: TGTGCCAGCAGCCAACGGACTAGCGGGAGTAATGAGCAGTTCTTC. The rearrangement joins TRBV3-1 to TRBJ2-1, with 13 bases aligning to TRBD2. The CDR3 totals 15 residues. CDR1 LGHDT and CDR2 YNNKEL come from the germline V gene (reference sequence). The trim removed 2 bases at V and 7 bases at J, leaving 2 bases unmatched.

Only a few counts were recorded for this clonotype. V and J are TRBV7-2 and TRBJ2-7; 8 nucleotides agree with TRBD1. The CDR3 is 13 residues long. V lost 5 bases to trimming and J lost 7 bases; unmatched junction nucleotides: 7. CDR1 is SGHTA and CDR2 is FQGNSA in the germline V gene. CDR3 nucleotide sequence: TGTGCCAGCAGCGAAGACTGGACAGGGGAGCAGTACTTC. It codes for CASSEDWTGEQYF.

This clonotype was observed a handful of times. This chain uses TRBV24-1 with TRBJ2-2, with a weak D call TRBD2 (7 bases). The V gene lost 1 base and the J gene lost 7 bases, with 12 bases spanning the gap. Germline V gene data show CDR1 as KGHDR and CDR2 as SFDVKD. The CDR3 spans 15 residues. DNA of the CDR3: TGTGCCACCAGTGATTTTCCGGGGGGCGGCGGGGAGCTGTTTTTT. This gives the protein CATSDFPGGGGELFF.

This clonotype was observed many times. This chain uses TRBV12-3 or TRBV12-4 with TRBJ1-6; no clear D gene. The CDR3 sequence is 13 residues long. V gave up 3 bases and J gave up 5 bases, with 5 bases separating them. CDR3 loop: CASSFSDNSPLHF. CDR3 coding DNA: TGTGCCAGCAGTTTCAGTGATAATTCACCCCTCCACTTT.

This clonotype showed up many times. The chain recombines TRBV12-3 or TRBV12-4 with TRBJ2-1, with 15 bases identical to TRBD2. The CDR3 totals 17 residues. J was trimmed by 8 bases and V by 3 bases; bases with no gene match: 8. CDR3 protein: CASSFYGLAGGSYEQFF. For the CDR3, the DNA is TGTGCCAGCAGTTTCTACGGACTAGCGGGGGGGTCATATGAGCAGTTCTTC.

This clonotype appeared a few times. The chain joins TRBV24-1 to TRBJ2-3; 11 bases are a match to TRBD2. V dropped 3 bases and J dropped 0; count of bases not matched to a gene: 4. There are 17 residues in the CDR3. Per germline, CDR1 KGHDR and CDR2 SFDVKD. Here the CDR3 reads CATSDQGLAVSTDTQYF. CDR3 in DNA: TGTGCCACCAGTGATCAGGGACTAGCGGTTAGCACAGATACGCAGTATTTT.